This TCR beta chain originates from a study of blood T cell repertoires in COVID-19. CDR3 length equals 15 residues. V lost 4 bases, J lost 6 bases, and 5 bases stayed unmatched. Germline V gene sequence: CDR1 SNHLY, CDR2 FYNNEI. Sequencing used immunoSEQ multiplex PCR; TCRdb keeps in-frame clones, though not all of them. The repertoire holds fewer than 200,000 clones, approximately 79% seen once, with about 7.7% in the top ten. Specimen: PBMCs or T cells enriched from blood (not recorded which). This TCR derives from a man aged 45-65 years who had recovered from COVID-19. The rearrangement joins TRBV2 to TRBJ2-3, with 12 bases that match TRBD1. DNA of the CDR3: TGTGCCAGCAGTGGGGGACAGGGGGCGCAGGATACGCAGTATTTT. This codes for CASSGGQGAQDTQYF.